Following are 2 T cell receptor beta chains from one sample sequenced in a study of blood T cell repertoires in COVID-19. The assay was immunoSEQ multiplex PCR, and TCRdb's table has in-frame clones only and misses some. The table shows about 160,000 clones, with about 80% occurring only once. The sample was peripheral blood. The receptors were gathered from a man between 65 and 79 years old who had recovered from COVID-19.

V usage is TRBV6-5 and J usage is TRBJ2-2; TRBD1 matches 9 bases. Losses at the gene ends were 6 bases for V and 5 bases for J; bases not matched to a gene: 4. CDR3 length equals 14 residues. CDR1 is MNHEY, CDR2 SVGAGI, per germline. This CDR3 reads CASRGTGRTGELFF. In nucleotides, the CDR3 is TGTGCCAGCAGGGGGACAGGGCGTACCGGGGAGCTGTTTTTT.

The CDR3 spells CASSSVDRHTGELFF. CDR3 in DNA: TGTGCCAGCAGCTCCGTGGACAGACACACCGGGGAGCTGTTTTTT. This chain links TRBV7-9 with TRBJ2-2; TRBD1 is a possible D gene (6 bases). The CDR3 is 15 amino acids. Germline V gene sequence: CDR1 SEHNR, CDR2 FQNEAQ (reference sequence). V lost 4 bases and J lost 3, with 12 bases in between.